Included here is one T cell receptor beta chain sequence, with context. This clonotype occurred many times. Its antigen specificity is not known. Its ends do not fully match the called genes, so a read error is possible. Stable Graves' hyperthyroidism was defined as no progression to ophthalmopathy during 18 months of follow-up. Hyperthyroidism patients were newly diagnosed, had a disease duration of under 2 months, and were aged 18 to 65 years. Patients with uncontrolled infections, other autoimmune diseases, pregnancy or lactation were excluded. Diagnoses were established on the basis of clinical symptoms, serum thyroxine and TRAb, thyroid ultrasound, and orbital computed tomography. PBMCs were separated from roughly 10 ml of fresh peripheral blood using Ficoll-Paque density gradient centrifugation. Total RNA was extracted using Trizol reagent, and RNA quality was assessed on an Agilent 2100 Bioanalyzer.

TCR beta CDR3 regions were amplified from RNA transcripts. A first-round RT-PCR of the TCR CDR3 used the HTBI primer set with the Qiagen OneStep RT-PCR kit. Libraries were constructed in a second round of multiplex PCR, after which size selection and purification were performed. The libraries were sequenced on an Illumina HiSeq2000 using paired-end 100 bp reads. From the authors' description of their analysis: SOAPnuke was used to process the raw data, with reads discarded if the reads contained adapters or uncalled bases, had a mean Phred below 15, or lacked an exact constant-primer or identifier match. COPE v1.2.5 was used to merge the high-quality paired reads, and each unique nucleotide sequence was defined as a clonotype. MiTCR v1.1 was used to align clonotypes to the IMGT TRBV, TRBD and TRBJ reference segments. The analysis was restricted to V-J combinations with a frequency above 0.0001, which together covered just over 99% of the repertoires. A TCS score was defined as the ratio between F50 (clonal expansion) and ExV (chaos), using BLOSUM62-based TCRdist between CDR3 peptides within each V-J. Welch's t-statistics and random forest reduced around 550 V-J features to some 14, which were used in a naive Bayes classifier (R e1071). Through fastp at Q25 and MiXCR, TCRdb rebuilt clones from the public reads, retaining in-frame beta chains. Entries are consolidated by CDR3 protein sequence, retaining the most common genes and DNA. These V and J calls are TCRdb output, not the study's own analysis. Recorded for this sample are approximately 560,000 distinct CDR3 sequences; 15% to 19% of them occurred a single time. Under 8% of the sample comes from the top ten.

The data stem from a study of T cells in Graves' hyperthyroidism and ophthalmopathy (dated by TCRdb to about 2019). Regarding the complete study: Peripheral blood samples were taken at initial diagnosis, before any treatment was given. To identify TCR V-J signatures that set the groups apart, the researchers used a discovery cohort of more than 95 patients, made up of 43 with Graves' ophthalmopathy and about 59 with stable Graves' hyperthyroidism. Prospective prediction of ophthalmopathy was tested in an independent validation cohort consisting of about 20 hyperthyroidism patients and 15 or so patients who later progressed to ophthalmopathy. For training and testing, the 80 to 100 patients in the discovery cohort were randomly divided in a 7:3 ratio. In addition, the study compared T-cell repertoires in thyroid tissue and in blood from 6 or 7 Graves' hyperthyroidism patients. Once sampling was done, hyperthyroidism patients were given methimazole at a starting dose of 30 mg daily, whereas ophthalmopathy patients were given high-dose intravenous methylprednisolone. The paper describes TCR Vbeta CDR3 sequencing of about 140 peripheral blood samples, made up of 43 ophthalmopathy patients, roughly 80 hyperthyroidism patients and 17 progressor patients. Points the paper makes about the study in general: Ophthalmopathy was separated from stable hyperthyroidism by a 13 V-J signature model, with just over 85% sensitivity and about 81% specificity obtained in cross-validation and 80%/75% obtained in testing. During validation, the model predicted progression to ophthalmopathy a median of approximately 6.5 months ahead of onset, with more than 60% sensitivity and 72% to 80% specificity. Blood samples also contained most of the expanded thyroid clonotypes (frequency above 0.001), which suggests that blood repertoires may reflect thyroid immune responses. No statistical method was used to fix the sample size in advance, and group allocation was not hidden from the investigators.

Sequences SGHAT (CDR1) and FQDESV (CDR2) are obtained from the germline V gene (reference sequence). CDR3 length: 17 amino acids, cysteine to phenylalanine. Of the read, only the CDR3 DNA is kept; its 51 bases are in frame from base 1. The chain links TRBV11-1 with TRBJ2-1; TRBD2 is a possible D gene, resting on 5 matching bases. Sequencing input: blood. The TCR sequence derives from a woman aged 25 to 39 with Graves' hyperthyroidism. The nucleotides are TGTGCCAGCAGCTTAAAAGATGCGGAGCTAGCCACAATGAGCAGTCTCTTC. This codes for CASSLKDAELATMSSLF.